Each of the 8 T cell receptor beta chains below was sequenced from the same sample in a study of CD8 T cells in ankylosing spondylitis. In TCRdb, the 5' RACE reads were re-called with MiXCR into one record per CDR3 protein. There are 30,000 to 45,000 distinct CDR3 sequences in the sample; 16% occur only once, and 35% to 50% lies in the top ten. The material sequenced was blood. These receptors all stem from a male donor with ankylosing spondylitis or in good health (not recorded which).

The genes are TRBV15 and TRBJ2-7; possible D gene TRBD1, 6 bases. Deletions cut 3 bases from V and 3 bases from J, with 9 bases between. Looked up from germline, CDR1 is LNHNV and CDR2 is YYDKDF (reference sequence). The CDR3 contains 13 residues. The CDR3 DNA sequence: TGTGCCACCAGCAGGGACAGAAACTACGAGCAGTACGTC. Its translation: CATSRDRNYEQYV.

This clonotype was counted ten times or more. The chain combines TRBV29-1 with TRBJ1-1; 9 positions match TRBD1. The CDR3 loop spans 13 amino acids. The junction had 4 bases not matched to a gene; V was cut back by 4 bases and J by 4 bases. CDR1 and CDR2 (germline): SQVTM, ANQGSEA. This CDR3 reads CSVGETGGTEAFF. The CDR3 DNA reads as TGCAGCGTTGGGGAGACAGGGGGCACTGAAGCTTTCTTT.

The rearrangement uses TRBV29-1 and TRBJ2-2; 8 bases are a match to TRBD1. V dropped 4 bases and J dropped 5; count of bases not matched to a gene: 12. The CDR3 is 16 amino acids. The V gene's germline CDR1 is SQVTM and CDR2 ANQGSEA. The CDR3 DNA sequence: TGCAGCGTTGGGGGCAGAGGAGGACAGGGAACCGGGGAGCTGTTTTTT. It encodes CSVGGRGGQGTGELFF.

Worth noting for this clonotype: A junction end diverges from the germline sequence, so it may reflect a read error. The chain recombines TRBV15 with TRBJ1-4; D ambiguous. Germline V gene sequence: CDR1 LNHNV, CDR2 YYDKDF (reference sequence). This CDR3 is built from 13 residues. Written as DNA, the CDR3 is TGTGCCACCAACAGAGTCGCGGGAGAAAAACTGTTTTTT. Translated: CATNRVAGEKLFF.

This clonotype showed up just a few times. This rearrangement joins TRBV12-3 or TRBV12-4 to TRBJ2-2; 7 bases align to TRBD2. Trimming removed 3 bases from V and 4 bases from J; junction bases left unmatched: 2. This CDR3 is 14 amino acids long. CDR3 residues: CASSLRGSTGELFF. CDR3 bases: TGTGCCAGCAGTTTGCGGGGGAGCACCGGGGAGCTGTTTTTT.

There are a few counts of this clonotype. V gene TRBV9 combines with J gene TRBJ2-1; D is ambiguous. Trimming took off 3 bases at V and 4 bases at J, with 8 bases between the two ends. Germline V gene lookup returns CDR1 SGDLS and CDR2 YYNGEE. The CDR3 consists of 13 residues. CDR3 nucleotides: TGTGCCAGCAGCGCGACCCTTTACAATGAGCAGTTCTTC. It yields the protein CASSATLYNEQFF.

This chain connects TRBV9 to TRBJ2-2; D is ambiguous. V lost 3 bases, J lost 9 bases, and 15 bases lay in between. Germline lookup yields CDR1 SGDLS and CDR2 YYNGEE. The CDR3 runs to 14 residues. In DNA, the CDR3 is TGTGCCAGCAGCGCAACACCCGGATCCCGGGAGCTGTTTTTT. Its translation: CASSATPGSRELFF.

The chain links TRBV12-3 or TRBV12-4 to TRBJ2-7; D call uncertain. V was pared by 6 bases and J by 7 bases, with 10 bases between. The CDR3 extends over 11 amino acids. Here the CDR3 DNA reads TGTGCCAGCAGCTATACGGAAGAGCAGTACTTC. Amino acids: CASSYTEEQYF.